One and the same sample provided the 19 T cell receptor beta chains below, sequenced in a study of PD-1 blockade in mismatch repair-deficient tumors. Clones were read by immunoSEQ multiplex PCR, and TCRdb kept only the in-frame ones, dropping some. The sample lists roughly 16,000 clones; roughly 80% were seen once. This sample comprised PBMCs, obtained before pembrolizumab treatment. The receptors were sampled from an adult with mismatch repair-deficient cancer.

The V gene is TRBV6-1, the J gene TRBJ1-1; weak D call: TRBD1 (5 bases). The CDR3 totals 13 residues. The germline gives CDR1 MNHNS, CDR2 SASEGT. V was pared by 6 bases and J by 6 bases, with 14 bases between. The DNA for the CDR3 is TGTGCCAGCAGACCCGACAGAACATCTGAAGCTTTCTTT. Its protein product is CASRPDRTSEAFF.

The gene calls are TRBV2 and TRBJ2-1, with TRBD1 matching over 9 bases. V lost 5 bases to trimming and J lost 6 bases; unmatched junction nucleotides: 8. The germline V gene encodes CDR1 SNHLY and CDR2 FYNNEI. The CDR3 length is 15 residues. CDR3 region: CASSPGQGPSNEQFF. CDR3 sequence (DNA): TGTGCCAGCAGTCCGGGACAGGGACCGTCCAATGAGCAGTTCTTC. Combining the CDR3 with reference TRBV2 and TRBJ2-1 gives the whole variable domain EPEVTQTPSHQVTQMGQEVILRCVPISNHLYFYWYRQILGQKVEFLVSFYNNEISEKSEIFDDQFSVERPDGSNFTLKIRSTKLEDSAMYFCASSPGQGPSNEQFFGPGTRLTVL.

This clone was recorded once. The chain's CDR3 is CASSPYEGGYEQYF. The DNA of the CDR3 is TGCGCCAGCAGCCCTTACGAGGGGGGGTACGAGCAGTACTTC. The rearrangement uses TRBV5-1 and TRBJ2-7; D is possibly TRBD2 (7 bases). Trimming removed 4 bases from V and 4 bases from J, with 15 bases in between. The germline CDR1 and CDR2 sequences are SGHRS and YFSETQ. The CDR3 extends over 14 amino acids.

The V call is TRBV5-4, the J call TRBJ2-1; D could derive from TRBD1 or TRBD2 (5 bases each). This CDR3 contains 17 residues. From germline, CDR1 is SGHNT and CDR2 YYREEE (reference sequence). V dropped 0 bases and J dropped 7 bases, with 20 bases sitting between them. The CDR3 sequence: CASSLDRGVFLGNEQFF. CDR3 bases: TGTGCCAGCAGCTTGGACAGAGGGGTTTTTTTGGGGAATGAGCAGTTCTTC.

This clone was seen a handful of times. The chain has TRBV19 and TRBJ2-7, with a weak D call TRBD1 (5 bases). V was trimmed by 4 bases and J by 0 bases, leaving 13 bases between them. The CDR3 is 15 residues long. CDR1 and CDR2 (germline): LNHDA, SQIVND (reference sequence). The DNA for the CDR3 is TGTGCCAGTAGTAATGGGGCAGCCGTCTCCTACGAGCAGTACTTC. This encodes CASSNGAAVSYEQYF. Using reference TRBV19 and TRBJ2-7 for the parts outside the CDR3, the full variable domain is DGGITQSPKYLFRKEGQNVTLSCEQNLNHDAMYWYRQDPGQGLRLIYYSQIVNDFQKGDIAEGYSVSREKKESFPLTVTSAQKNPTAFYLCASSNGAAVSYEQYFGPGTRLTVT.

This clone was counted a single time. The CDR3 here is CAWSGRGLVQPQHF. The CDR3 bases are TGTGCCTGGAGTGGTAGGGGGCTGGTTCAGCCCCAGCATTTT. This chain joins TRBV30 and TRBJ1-5, with 7 positions matching TRBD1. CDR1 and CDR2 from the germline V gene are GTSNPN and SVGIG (reference sequence). With 1 base clipped from V and 6 bases from J, the junction kept 6 bases outside the gene matches. The CDR3 is made up of 14 amino acids.

This chain joins TRBV4-2 and TRBJ2-1, with D hard to call. V shed 0 bases and J shed 15 bases, with 15 bases lying between them. This CDR3 spans 13 amino acids. Looked up from germline, CDR1 is LGHNA and CDR2 is YNFKEQ. The DNA of the CDR3 is TGTGCCAGCAGCCAAGAGGGGTCCGGCAGGCCGTTCTTC. Amino acids: CASSQEGSGRPFF.

This clone has more than one count but fewer than ten. The rearrangement joins TRBV30 to TRBJ2-7; TRBD1 matches at 10 bases. Germline V gene sequence: CDR1 GTSNPN, CDR2 SVGIG (reference sequence). The CDR3 extends over 15 amino acids. The V and J ends lost 1 base and 2 bases, in that order; junction bases with no gene match: 5. CDR3 region: CAWSGGQGNTYEQYF. CDR3 nucleotides: TGTGCCTGGAGTGGGGGACAGGGGAACACCTACGAGCAGTACTTC.

The chain joins TRBV2 to TRBJ2-3, with 13 bases that match TRBD2. The CDR3 spans 19 residues. Germline V lookup: CDR1 SNHLY, CDR2 FYNNEI. V shed 1 base and J 8 bases; nucleotides not matched to a gene: 15. CDR3 nucleotides: TGTGCCAGCAGTGAAGGGACAGGGCCAACTAGCGGGAGGGCCCTTACGCAGTATTTT. It is translated as CASSEGTGPTSGRALTQYF.

This clone was detected only a few times. The rearrangement links TRBV10-1 to TRBJ1-5; D is perhaps TRBD1 (5 bases). This CDR3 region has 13 residues. The germline gives CDR1 WNHNN, CDR2 SYGVQD (reference sequence). With 5 bases removed from V and 5 bases from J, the gap between germline ends came to 10 bases. The CDR3 spells CASSPGRDQPQHF. The DNA for the CDR3 is TGCGCCAGCAGTCCAGGGCGGGATCAGCCCCAGCATTTT.

This chain uses TRBV5-1 with TRBJ2-1; tentatively, D is TRBD2 (6 bases). The CDR3 consists of 15 residues. The germline gives CDR1 SGHRS, CDR2 YFSETQ. Trimming pared 3 bases from V and 3 bases from J, leaving 13 bases between. This CDR3 reads CASSSGTGNYNEQFF. In nucleotides, the CDR3 is TGCGCCAGCAGCTCTGGGACTGGAAACTACAATGAGCAGTTCTTC.

This clone was seen only once. The V call is TRBV13, the J call TRBJ1-2; 8 positions agree with TRBD1. V lost 7 bases to trimming and J lost 4 bases; unmatched junction nucleotides: 8. The germline CDR1 and CDR2 sequences are PRHDT and FYEKMQ (reference sequence). The CDR3 runs 14 residues. The CDR3 protein is CASTDGQGTYGYTF. CDR3 coding DNA: TGTGCCAGCACAGATGGACAGGGTACCTATGGCTACACCTTC.

CDR3 residues: CASSPRTGSYEQYF. CDR3 sequence (DNA): TGTGCCAGCAGCCCCCGGACAGGGAGCTACGAGCAGTACTTC. The genes are TRBV7-6 and TRBJ2-7, with TRBD1 matching over 8 bases. Trimming removed 5 bases from V and 3 bases from J; junction bases left unmatched: 6. This CDR3 has 14 residues. The germline V gene encodes CDR1 SGHVS and CDR2 FNYEAQ.

This clone was detected only a few times. CDR3 in amino acids: CASSVGLAWTGELFF. The CDR3 DNA reads as TGTGCCAGCAGCGTGGGACTAGCGTGGACCGGGGAGCTGTTTTTT. V and J are TRBV9 and TRBJ2-2; 10 nucleotides line up with TRBD2. The CDR3 extends over 15 amino acids. Germline V CDR1 and CDR2: SGDLS, YYNGEE. J was trimmed by 5 bases and V by 2 bases; bases with no gene match: 3.

V gene TRBV4-3 combines with J gene TRBJ1-4; 8 positions match TRBD1. From germline, CDR1 is LGHNA and CDR2 YSLEER. There are 15 residues in the CDR3. V was clipped by 4 bases and J by 7 bases; unmatched bases: 8. CDR3 sequence: CASSRDRGAREKLFF. The CDR3 DNA is TGCGCCAGCAGCCGAGACAGGGGCGCCCGTGAAAAACTGTTTTTT.

This clone was found once. The chain carries TRBV30 and TRBJ1-3; D remains unclear. The germline CDR1 and CDR2 sequences are GTSNPN and SVGIG (reference sequence). This CDR3 contains 16 residues. V lost 0 bases to trimming and J lost 0 bases, with 12 bases between them. The CDR3, as DNA: TGTGCCTGGAGTGTACTTGGCTCCTTCTCTGGAAACACCATATATTTT. Amino acid sequence: CAWSVLGSFSGNTIYF.

Only a few counts were recorded for this clone. The J gene is TRBJ2-3, the V gene TRBV6-4, with D possibly called TRBD1 or TRBD2 (5 bases each). V lost 4 bases to trimming and J lost 0 bases, with 5 bases between them. This CDR3 is 13 amino acids long. Germline V gene lookup returns CDR1 MRHNA and CDR2 SNTAGT. The CDR3 region has the DNA TGTGCCAGCAGTGGGGACAGCACAGATACGCAGTATTTT. Its protein product is CASSGDSTDTQYF.

The chain uses TRBV7-9 and TRBJ2-1; 10 nucleotides match TRBD1. The V segment lost 5 bases and the J segment 2 bases; nucleotides outside the gene matches: 9. Germline CDR1 and CDR2: SEHNR and FQNEAQ (reference sequence). This CDR3 is built from 17 residues. The DNA of the CDR3 is TGTGCCAGCAGCCGAATCCGGGACAGGGGACCCTACAATGAGCAGTTCTTC. Its protein is CASSRIRDRGPYNEQFF. Using reference TRBV7-9 and TRBJ2-1 for the parts outside the CDR3, the full variable domain is DTGVSQNPRHKITKRGQNVTFRCDPISEHNRLYWYRQTLGQGPEFLTYFQNEAQLEKSRLLSDRFSAERPKGSFSTLEIQRTEQGDSAMYLCASSRIRDRGPYNEQFFGPGTRLTVL.

The table lists this clone with a few counts. V and J are TRBV6-1 and TRBJ2-7; 11 bases fit TRBD1. Germline V gene sequence: CDR1 MNHNS, CDR2 SASEGT. The CDR3 covers 14 residues. V was clipped by 4 bases and J by 7 bases; unmatched bases: 6. For the CDR3, the DNA is TGTGCCAGCAGTGCCGGGACAGGGGGTCAGGAGCAGTACTTC. Residues: CASSAGTGGQEQYF.